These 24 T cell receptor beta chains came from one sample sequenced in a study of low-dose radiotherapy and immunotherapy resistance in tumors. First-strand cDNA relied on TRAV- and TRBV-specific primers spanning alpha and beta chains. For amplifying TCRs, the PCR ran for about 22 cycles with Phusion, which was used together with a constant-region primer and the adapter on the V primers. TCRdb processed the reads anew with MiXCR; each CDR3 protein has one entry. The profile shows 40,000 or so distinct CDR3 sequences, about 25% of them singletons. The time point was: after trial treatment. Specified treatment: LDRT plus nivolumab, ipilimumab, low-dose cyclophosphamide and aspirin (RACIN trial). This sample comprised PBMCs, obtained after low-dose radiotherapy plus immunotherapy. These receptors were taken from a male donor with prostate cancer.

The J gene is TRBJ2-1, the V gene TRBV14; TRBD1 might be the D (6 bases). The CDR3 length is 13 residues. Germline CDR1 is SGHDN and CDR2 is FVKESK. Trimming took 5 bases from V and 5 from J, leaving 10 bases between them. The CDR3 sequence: CASSGGPNNEQFF. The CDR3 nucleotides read TGTGCCAGCAGCGGGGGCCCGAACAATGAGCAGTTCTTC.

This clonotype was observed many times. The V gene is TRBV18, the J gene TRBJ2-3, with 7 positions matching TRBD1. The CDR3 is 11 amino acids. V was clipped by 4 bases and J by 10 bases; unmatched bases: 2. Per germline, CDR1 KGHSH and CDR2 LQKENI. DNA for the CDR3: TGTGCCAGCTCACTGGACAGGCCGCAGTATTTT. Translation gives CASSLDRPQYF.

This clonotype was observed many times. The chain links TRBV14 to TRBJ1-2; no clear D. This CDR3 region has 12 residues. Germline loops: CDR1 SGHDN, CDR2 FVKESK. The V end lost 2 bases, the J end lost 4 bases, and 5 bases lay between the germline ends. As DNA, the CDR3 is TGTGCCAGCAGCCAACGGACCTATGGCTACACCTTC. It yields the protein CASSQRTYGYTF.

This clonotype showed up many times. CDR3 nucleotides: TGTGCCAGCAGTTCGTCCTACGAGCAGTACTTC. This translates into CASSSSYEQYF. V usage is TRBV28 and J usage is TRBJ2-7; no clear D. There are 11 residues in the CDR3. V gave up 4 bases and J gave up 1 base, with 2 bases separating them. Per germline, CDR1 MDHEN and CDR2 SYDVKM.

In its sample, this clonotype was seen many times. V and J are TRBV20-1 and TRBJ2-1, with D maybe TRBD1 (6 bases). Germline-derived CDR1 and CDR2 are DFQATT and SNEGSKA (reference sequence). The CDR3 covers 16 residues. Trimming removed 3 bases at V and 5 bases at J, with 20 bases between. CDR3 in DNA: TGCAGTGCTAGCGCCCTTATTTCCGCAGGGGACAATGAGCAGTTCTTC. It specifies CSASALISAGDNEQFF.

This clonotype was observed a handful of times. Here the CDR3 reads CASSYGGNEQFF. The CDR3 DNA follows: TGTGCCAGCAGTTATGGGGGAAATGAGCAGTTCTTC. This rearrangement joins TRBV6-6 to TRBJ2-1; D is tentatively TRBD1 or TRBD2 (5 bases each). The CDR3 runs to 12 residues. Germline loops: CDR1 MNHNY, CDR2 SVGAGI (reference sequence). Trimming cost V 3 bases and J 7 bases, with 7 bases left between them.

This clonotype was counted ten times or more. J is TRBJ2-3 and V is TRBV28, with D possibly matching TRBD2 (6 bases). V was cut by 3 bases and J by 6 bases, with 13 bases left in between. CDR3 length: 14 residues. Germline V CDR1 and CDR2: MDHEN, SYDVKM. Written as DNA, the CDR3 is TGTGCCAGCAGTTTGCCAGGTGGGGGGGATACGCAGTATTTT. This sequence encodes CASSLPGGGDTQYF.

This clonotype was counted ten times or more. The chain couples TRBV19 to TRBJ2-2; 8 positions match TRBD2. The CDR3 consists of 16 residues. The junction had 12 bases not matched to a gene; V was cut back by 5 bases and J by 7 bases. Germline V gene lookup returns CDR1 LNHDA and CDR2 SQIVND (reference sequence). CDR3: CASSPRAGGSVGELFF. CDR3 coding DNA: TGTGCCAGTAGTCCCCGTGCGGGGGGATCCGTCGGGGAGCTGTTTTTT.

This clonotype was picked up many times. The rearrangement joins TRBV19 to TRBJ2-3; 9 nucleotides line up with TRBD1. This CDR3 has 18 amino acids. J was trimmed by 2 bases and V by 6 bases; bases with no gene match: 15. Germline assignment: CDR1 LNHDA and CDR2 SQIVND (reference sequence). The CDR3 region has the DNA TGTGCCAGTAGCCTATTCCCGGGACAGGGTAGTTTCACAGATACGCAGTATTTT. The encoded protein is CASSLFPGQGSFTDTQYF.

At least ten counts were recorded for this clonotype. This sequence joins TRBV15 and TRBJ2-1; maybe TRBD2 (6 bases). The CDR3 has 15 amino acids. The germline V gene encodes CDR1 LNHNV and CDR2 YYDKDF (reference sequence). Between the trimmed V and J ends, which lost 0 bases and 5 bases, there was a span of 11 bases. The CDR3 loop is CATSRDGGVDNEQFF. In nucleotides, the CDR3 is TGTGCCACCAGCAGAGACGGGGGAGTCGACAATGAGCAGTTCTTC.

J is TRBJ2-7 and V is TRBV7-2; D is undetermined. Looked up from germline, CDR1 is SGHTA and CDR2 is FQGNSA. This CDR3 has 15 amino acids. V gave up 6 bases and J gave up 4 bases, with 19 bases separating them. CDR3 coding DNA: TGTGCCAGCAGTCGAGATTTTAGCCAATTATACGAGCAGTACTTC. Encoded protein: CASSRDFSQLYEQYF.

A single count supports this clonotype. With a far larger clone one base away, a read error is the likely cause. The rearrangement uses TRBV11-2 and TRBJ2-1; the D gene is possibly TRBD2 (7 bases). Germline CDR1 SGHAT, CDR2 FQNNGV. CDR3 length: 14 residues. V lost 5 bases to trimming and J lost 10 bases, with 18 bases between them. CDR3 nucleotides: TGTGCCAGCAGCCGCGGACTAGGGGGATTGGAGCAGTTCTTC. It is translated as CASSRGLGGLEQFF. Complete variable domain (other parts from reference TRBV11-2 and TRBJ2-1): EAGVAQSPRYKIIEKRQSVAFWCNPISGHATLYWYQQILGQGPKLLIQFQNNGVVDDSQLPKDRFSAERLKGVDSTLKIQPAKLEDSAVYLCASSRGLGGLEQFFGPGTRLTVL.

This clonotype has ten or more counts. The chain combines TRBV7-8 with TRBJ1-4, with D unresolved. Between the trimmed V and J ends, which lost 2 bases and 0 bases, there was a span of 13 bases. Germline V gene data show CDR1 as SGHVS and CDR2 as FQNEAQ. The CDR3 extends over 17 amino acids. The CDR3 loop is CASSLSALGPTNEKLFF. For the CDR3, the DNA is TGTGCCAGCAGCTTATCGGCGCTCGGGCCAACTAATGAAAAACTGTTTTTT.

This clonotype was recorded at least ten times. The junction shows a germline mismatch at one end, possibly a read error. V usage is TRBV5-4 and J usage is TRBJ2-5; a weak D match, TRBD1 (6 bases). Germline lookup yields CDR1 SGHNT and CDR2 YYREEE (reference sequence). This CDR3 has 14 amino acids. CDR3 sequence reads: CASSLANSPGHEDF. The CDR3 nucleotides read TGTGCCAGCAGCTTGGCTAACTCACCGGGACATGAGGACTTC.

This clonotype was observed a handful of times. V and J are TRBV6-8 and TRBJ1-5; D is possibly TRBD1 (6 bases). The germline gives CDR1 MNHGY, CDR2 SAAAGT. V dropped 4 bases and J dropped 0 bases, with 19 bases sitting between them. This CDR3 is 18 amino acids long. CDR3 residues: CASSSYRRGRNSNQPQHF. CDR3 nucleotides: TGTGCCAGCAGTTCTTACAGAAGGGGGAGAAATAGCAATCAGCCCCAGCATTTT.

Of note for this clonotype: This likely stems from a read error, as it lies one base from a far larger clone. Here the CDR3 DNA reads TGTGCCAGCAGTCCGCCGGGACTGAGCTCCTACGAGCAGTTCTTC. Residues: CASSPPGLSSYEQFF. The chain couples TRBV28 to TRBJ2-1; perhaps TRBD2 as D (6 bases). Germline V CDR1 and CDR2: MDHEN, SYDVKM. V was trimmed by 5 bases and J by 10 bases, leaving 21 bases between them. This CDR3 is built from 15 residues.

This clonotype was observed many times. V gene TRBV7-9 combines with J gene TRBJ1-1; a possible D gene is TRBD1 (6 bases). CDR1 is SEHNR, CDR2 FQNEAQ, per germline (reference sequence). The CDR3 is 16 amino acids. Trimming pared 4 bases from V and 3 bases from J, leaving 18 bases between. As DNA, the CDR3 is TGTGCCAGCAGCTCTCAGTGGCGGGGGCGATACACTGAAGCTTTCTTT. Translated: CASSSQWRGRYTEAFF.

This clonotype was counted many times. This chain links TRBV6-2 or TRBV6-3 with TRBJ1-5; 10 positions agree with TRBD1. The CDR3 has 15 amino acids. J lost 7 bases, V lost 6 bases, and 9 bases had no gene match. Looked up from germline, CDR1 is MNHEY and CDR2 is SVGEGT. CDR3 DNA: TGTGCCAGCAGCAACGGGGGACAGGGGAGCCAGCCCCAGCATTTT. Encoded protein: CASSNGGQGSQPQHF.

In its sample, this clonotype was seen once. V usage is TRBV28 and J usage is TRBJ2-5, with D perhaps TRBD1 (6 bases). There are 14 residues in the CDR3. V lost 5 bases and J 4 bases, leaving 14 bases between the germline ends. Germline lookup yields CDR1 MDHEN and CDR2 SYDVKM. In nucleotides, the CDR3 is TGTGCCAGCAGTAGACAGGTTCGGCCAGAGACCCAGTACTTC. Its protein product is CASSRQVRPETQYF.

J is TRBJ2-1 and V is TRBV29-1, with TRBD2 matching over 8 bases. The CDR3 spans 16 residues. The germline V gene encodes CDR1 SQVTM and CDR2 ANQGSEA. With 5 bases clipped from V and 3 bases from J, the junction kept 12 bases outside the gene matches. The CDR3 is CSVSGASGHLYNEQFF. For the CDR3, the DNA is TGCAGCGTTTCGGGGGCTAGCGGGCACCTCTACAATGAGCAGTTCTTC.

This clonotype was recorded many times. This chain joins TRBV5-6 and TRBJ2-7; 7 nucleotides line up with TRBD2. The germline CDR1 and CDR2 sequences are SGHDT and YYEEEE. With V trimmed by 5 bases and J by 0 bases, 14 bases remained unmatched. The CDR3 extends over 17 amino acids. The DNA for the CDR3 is TGTGCCAGCAGTTTTTCCCCGGGACTACCTCGCTCCTACGAGCAGTACTTC. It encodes CASSFSPGLPRSYEQYF.

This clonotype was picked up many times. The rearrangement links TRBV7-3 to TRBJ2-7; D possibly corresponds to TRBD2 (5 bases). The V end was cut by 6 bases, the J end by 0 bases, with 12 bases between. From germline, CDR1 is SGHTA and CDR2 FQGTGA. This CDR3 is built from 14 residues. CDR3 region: CASRGTGSSYEQYF. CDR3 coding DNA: TGTGCCAGCAGGGGCACGGGGAGCTCCTACGAGCAGTACTTC. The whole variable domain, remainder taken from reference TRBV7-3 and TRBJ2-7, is GAGVSQTPSNKVTEKGKYVELRCDPISGHTALYWYRQSLGQGPEFLIYFQGTGAADDSGLPNDRFFAVRPEGSVSTLKIQRTERGDSAVYLCASRGTGSSYEQYFGPGTRLTVT.

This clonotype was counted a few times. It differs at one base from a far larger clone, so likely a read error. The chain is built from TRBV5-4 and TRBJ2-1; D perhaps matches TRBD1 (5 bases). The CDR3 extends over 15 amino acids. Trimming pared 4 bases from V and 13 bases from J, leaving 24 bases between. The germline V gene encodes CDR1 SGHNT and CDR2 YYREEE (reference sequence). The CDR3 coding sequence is TGTGCCAGCAGCCCGGGCCAGGGCCGACAAGAGACCCAGTTCTTC. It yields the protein CASSPGQGRQETQFF. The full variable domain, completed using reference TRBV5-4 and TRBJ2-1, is ETGVTQSPTHLIKTRGQQVTLRCSSQSGHNTVSWYQQALGQGPQFIFQYYREEENGRGNFPPRFSGLQFPNYSSELNVNALELDDSALYLCASSPGQGRQETQFFGPGTRLTVL.

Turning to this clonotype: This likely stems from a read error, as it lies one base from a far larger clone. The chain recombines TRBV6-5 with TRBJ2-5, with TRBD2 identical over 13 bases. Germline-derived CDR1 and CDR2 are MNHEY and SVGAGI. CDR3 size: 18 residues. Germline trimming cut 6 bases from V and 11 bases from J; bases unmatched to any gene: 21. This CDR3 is CASRTGTSGVSSYNEQYF. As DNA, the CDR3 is TGTGCCAGCAGGACCGGGACTAGCGGGGTGAGCTCCTACAATGAGCAGTACTTC.